The T cell receptor beta chain described here comes from a study of graft-versus-host responses after intestinal transplantation. Study-wide results and limits: Recipient marrow held GvH clones, some first seen in ileum or blood. Peak levels of circulating GvH clones tracked with early post-transplant HvG declines. Where graft-donor T cell macrochimerism was present, patients had high graft-versus-host to host-versus-graft clonal ratios in allografts.

Assay used: immunoSEQ multiplex PCR; TCRdb lists only in-frame clones, some missing. The sample carries about 97,000 clones, 75% to 95% recorded once. Note on this clone: Antigen unknown. Sequence at one end of the junction differs from germline and may be a read error.

In germline, CDR1 is MGHRA, CDR2 YSYEKL. The CDR3 is 16 residues long. The sequence was collected from a human patient who received an intestinal transplant, so some T cells may come from the graft donor. The V and J genes are TRBV4-1 and TRBJ2-5; TRBD1 matches 9 bases. The material sequenced was PBMCs, taken 450 to 480 days after intestinal transplant. CDR3 in DNA: TGCGCCAGCAGCAAAGACCGGGACAGGGCACCCGAGACCCAGTACTTC. This encodes CASSKDRDRAPETQYF.